These T cell receptor beta chains were read from a single sample in a study of blood T cell repertoires in COVID-19. Profiling relied on immunoSEQ multiplex PCR, and the TCRdb table lists in-frame clones only, not all of them. The sample comprises approximately 85,000 clones, 85% to 95% of which are singletons, and 6.3% rests with the top ten. Sequencing was carried out using peripheral blood. The receptor set was obtained from a woman aged 60 to 75 with active COVID-19. Each CDR3 is given with its conserved first and last residue. The D gene is left open where the match is weak. Not all rows give a size; the values are once, few, many and, for expanded clones, a class.

d_call	j_call	v_call	clone_size	cdr3_nt	cdr3_aa
-	TRBJ1-2	TRBV30	-	TGTGCCTGGAGTATTCCGGGGGGAGATAACTATGGCTACACCTTC	CAWSIPGGDNYGYTF
-	TRBJ2-7	TRBV3-1/TRBV3-2	-	TGTGCCAGCAGCCAATCCACCTACGAGCAGTACTTC	CASSQSTYEQYF
TRBD1	TRBJ1-3	TRBV19	-	TGTGCCAGTAGTATACTGGGACAGTTTTCTGGAAACACCATATATTTT	CASSILGQFSGNTIYF
TRBD1	TRBJ1-4	TRBV7-9	-	TGTGCCAGCAGCTCCGACAGGGGCAATGAAAAACTGTTTTTT	CASSSDRGNEKLFF
TRBD1	TRBJ2-1	TRBV10-2	few	TGCGCCAGCTTTGGGACAGGGGACCACAATGAGCAGTTCTTC	CASFGTGDHNEQFF
TRBD1	TRBJ2-2	TRBV3-1/TRBV3-2	-	TGTGCCAGCAGCCAAAGGACAGGTCGGGCCACCGGGGAGCTGTTTTTT	CASSQRTGRATGELFF
-	TRBJ1-5	TRBV5-4	-	TGTGCCAGCAGCTTGGGGGGGGACAATCAGCCCCAGCATTTT	CASSLGGDNQPQHF
-	TRBJ2-2	TRBV7-2	once	TGTGCCAGCAGCATCGGGATGTTCACCGGGGAGCTGTTTTTT	CASSIGMFTGELFF
TRBD1	TRBJ1-6	TRBV6-5	-	TGTGCCAGCAGTCCCCTGAGGGACAGGGGAACACCCCTCCACTTT	CASSPLRDRGTPLHF
-	TRBJ1-1	TRBV9	-	TGTGCCAGCAGCGCTCCCTTTGGGGGAGGAAACACTGAAGCTTTCTTT	CASSAPFGGGNTEAFF
TRBD1	TRBJ2-2	TRBV5-4	-	TGTGCCAGCAGCCGAGACAGGGGGAGCACCGGGGAGCTGTTTTTT	CASSRDRGSTGELFF
-	TRBJ2-2	TRBV7-2	many	TGTGCCAGCAGCTCCCGGTGGGGGGACACCGGGGAGCTGTTTTTT	CASSSRWGDTGELFF
-	TRBJ1-1	TRBV4-1	-	TGCGCCAGCAGCGAACGGGCAGGGTGGGCTTTCTTT	CASSERAGWAFF
TRBD1	TRBJ1-2	TRBV2	-	TGTGCCAGCAGCTTAGACAGGGTCGGCTATGGCTACACCTTC	CASSLDRVGYGYTF
TRBD1	TRBJ1-6	TRBV7-3	-	TGTGCCAGCAGCAGGGACAGTAATTCACCCCTCCACTTT	CASSRDSNSPLHF
TRBD1	TRBJ2-1	TRBV9	-	TGTGCCAGCAGCCCAACCGGGACAGGCTCCTACAATGAGCAGTTCTTC	CASSPTGTGSYNEQFF
-	TRBJ2-6	TRBV5-5	-	TGTGCCAGCAGCCCAGGCTGGGGGGGGGCAAGAGGGGCCAACGTCCTGACTTTC	CASSPGWGGARGANVLTF
-	TRBJ1-5	TRBV7-2	-	TGTGCCAGCAGCACCACTACGGCGGGCAATCAGCCCCAGCATTTT	CASSTTTAGNQPQHF
-	TRBJ2-7	TRBV6-1	-	TGTGCCAGCAGTGAACCGCTAGCGCGAACCTACGAGCAGTACTTC	CASSEPLARTYEQYF
TRBD1	TRBJ1-5	TRBV7-8	few	TGTGCCAGCAGCGTCGGGACAGGGGACCAACAGCCCCAGCATTTT	CASSVGTGDQQPQHF
-	TRBJ1-1	TRBV18	few	TGTGCCAGCTCACAGGGGGTGAACACTGAAGCTTTCTTT	CASSQGVNTEAFF
-	TRBJ2-5	TRBV5-5	-	TGTGCCAGCAGCTTGATCGCAGGGGTACAAGAGACCCAGTACTTC	CASSLIAGVQETQYF
TRBD1	TRBJ1-1	TRBV11-3	-	TGTGCCAGCAGCACCCGGACAGGGGCCTTGAACACTGAAGCTTTCTTT	CASSTRTGALNTEAFF
-	TRBJ2-1	TRBV24-1	-	TGTGCCACCAGTGGAACGGGAAGCTCCTACAATGAGCAGTTCTTC	CATSGTGSSYNEQFF
-	TRBJ2-4	TRBV18	-	TGTGCCAGCTCACCGAGTAAAGGGGGAGAAGACATTCAGTACTTC	CASSPSKGGEDIQYF
-	TRBJ2-1	TRBV9	-	TGTGCCAGCAGCGTAGGGAAGGGAGACAGGTACTACAATGAGCAGTTCTTC	CASSVGKGDRYYNEQFF
TRBD2	TRBJ2-5	TRBV28	-	TGTGCCAGCAGCCTTAGCGGGGCCCAAGAGACCCAGTACTTC	CASSLSGAQETQYF
-	TRBJ2-3	TRBV28	-	TGTGCCAGCAGTCTACCGGGAAGCTTGTCAGATACGCAGTATTTT	CASSLPGSLSDTQYF
TRBD2	TRBJ2-1	TRBV11-3	-	TGTGCCAGCAGCTTGAGCGGGGGCTCCTACAATGAGCAGTTCTTC	CASSLSGGSYNEQFF
-	TRBJ2-7	TRBV5-4	-	TGTGCCAGCAGCTCGAGTTCAGGGGTCTCCTACGAGCAGTACTTC	CASSSSSGVSYEQYF
TRBD1	TRBJ2-1	TRBV28	-	TGTGCCAGCAGTCCATCGACAGGGGCCAGCTCCTACAATGAGCAGTTCTTC	CASSPSTGASSYNEQFF
TRBD1	TRBJ1-4	TRBV15	-	TGTGCCACCAGCAGACCTCCGGGACAGGGGGCAACTAATGAAAAACTGTTTTTT	CATSRPPGQGATNEKLFF
TRBD2	TRBJ2-3	TRBV5-1	once	TGCGCCAGCAGCTCCTCACTAGCGGGAGCCGCAGATACGCAGTATTTT	CASSSSLAGAADTQYF
-	TRBJ2-3	TRBV6-4	-	TGTGCCAGCAGTGACGTGGCCGGGTCGGATACGCAGTATTTT	CASSDVAGSDTQYF
TRBD2	TRBJ2-2	TRBV19	-	TGTGCCAGTGGCGGGGGAGGCAACACCGGGGAGCTGTTTTTT	CASGGGGNTGELFF
TRBD2	TRBJ2-1	TRBV30	-	TGTGCCTGGACACTGCGGGAGGGGTCCCAGAACAATGAGCAGTTCTTC	CAWTLREGSQNNEQFF
TRBD1	TRBJ2-3	TRBV6-1	-	TGTGCCAGCAGACGACAGGGGCCAGATACGCAGTATTTT	CASRRQGPDTQYF
TRBD1	TRBJ2-2	TRBV11-3	once	TGTGCCAGCAGCTCCGGACAGGGGCGAAACACCGGGGAGCTGTTTTTT	CASSSGQGRNTGELFF
TRBD1	TRBJ1-4	TRBV19	once	TGTGCCAGTAGTCGGACAGGGACTAATGAAAAACTGTTTTTT	CASSRTGTNEKLFF
-	TRBJ2-5	TRBV28	-	TGTGCCAGCAGCCGACAGGCTAGTCTCCAAGAGACCCAGTACTTC	CASSRQASLQETQYF
-	TRBJ1-1	TRBV9	-	TGTGCCAGCAGCGTAGGCCCGGGACTGTCGAACACTGAAGCTTTCTTT	CASSVGPGLSNTEAFF
TRBD1	TRBJ2-1	TRBV3-1/TRBV3-2	-	TGTGCCAGCAGCTGGTCGACAGGGGCCAACGAGCAGTTCTTC	CASSWSTGANEQFF
-	TRBJ1-2	TRBV6-5	-	TGTGCCAGCACCGCGGGCATCCTTGGCTACACCTTC	CASTAGILGYTF
-	TRBJ2-2	TRBV6-6	-	TGTGCCAGCAGTACGGTACAGGGATTGGGCGGGGAGCTGTTTTTT	CASSTVQGLGGELFF
-	TRBJ2-1	TRBV11-3	-	TGTGCCAGCGGGGCCGGGAGAAATGAGCAGTTCTTC	CASGAGRNEQFF
-	TRBJ2-2	TRBV7-9	-	TGTGCCAGCAGCTTCCGTAACACGAACACCGGGGAGCTGTTTTTT	CASSFRNTNTGELFF
-	TRBJ1-1	TRBV5-1	-	TGCGCCAGCAGCCTTGTTGAGGGTAACACTGAAGCTTTCTTT	CASSLVEGNTEAFF